This T cell receptor (beta chain) emerged from a study of human T cells and chemical hapten exposure. Study-level background: The patients, most of them female, presented with alopecia areata, totalis or universalis. Study-wide results and caveats: Patch test score showed a positive correlation with PT1 expanded TCR counts.

Specified time point: pre-sensitization, week 0. Treatment here: therapeutic diphenylcyclopropenone sensitization with weekly scalp DPC. Prior to application of each patch test, blood was drawn. Source study methods: Samples held a median of 95,638 TCRs, range about 23,224–690,600. Using its own MiXCR run on the RACE reads, TCRdb lists one record per CDR3 protein. The V and J calls and clone size come from TCRdb's table, not from the authors' own analysis. The table shows more than 300,000 distinct CDR3 sequences, with approximately 5.8% occurring only once. This clonotype was found a few times. Antigen specificity is unknown. The V end was cut by 8 bases, the J end by 0 bases, with 14 bases between. Germline-derived CDR1 and CDR2 are MNHNY and SVGAGI (reference sequence). The CDR3 covers 16 residues.

This TCR was recovered from a woman under 30 with alopecia areata. Some clones in this sample may be carry-over from other donors' samples. The sequencing here drew on whole blood, taken in connection with sensitization to the hapten diphenylcyclopropenone (DPC). V gene TRBV6-6 combines with J gene TRBJ1-6; TRBD1 is a possible D gene (5 bases). The CDR3: CASGTKGFSYNSPLHF. The DNA of the CDR3 is TGTGCCAGCGGGACCAAAGGGTTCTCCTATAATTCACCCCTCCACTTT.